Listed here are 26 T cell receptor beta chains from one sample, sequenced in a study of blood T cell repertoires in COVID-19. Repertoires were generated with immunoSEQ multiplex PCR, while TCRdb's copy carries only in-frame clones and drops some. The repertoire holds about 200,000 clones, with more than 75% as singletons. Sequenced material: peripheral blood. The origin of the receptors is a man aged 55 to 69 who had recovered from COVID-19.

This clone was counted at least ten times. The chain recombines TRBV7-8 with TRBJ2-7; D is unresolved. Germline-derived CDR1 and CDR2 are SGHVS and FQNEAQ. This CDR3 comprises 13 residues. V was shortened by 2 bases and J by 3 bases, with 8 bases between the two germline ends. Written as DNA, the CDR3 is TGTGCCAGCAGCTTACGGGTAAACTACGAGCAGTACTTC. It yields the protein CASSLRVNYEQYF.

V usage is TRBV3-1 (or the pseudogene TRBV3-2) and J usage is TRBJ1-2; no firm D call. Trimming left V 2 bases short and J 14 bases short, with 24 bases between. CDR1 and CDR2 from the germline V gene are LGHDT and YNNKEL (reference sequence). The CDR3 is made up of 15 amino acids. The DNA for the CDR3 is TGTGCCAGCAGCCAATACGGGGTGGTTGTTTCTGGCTTTACCTTC. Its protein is CASSQYGVVVSGFTF.

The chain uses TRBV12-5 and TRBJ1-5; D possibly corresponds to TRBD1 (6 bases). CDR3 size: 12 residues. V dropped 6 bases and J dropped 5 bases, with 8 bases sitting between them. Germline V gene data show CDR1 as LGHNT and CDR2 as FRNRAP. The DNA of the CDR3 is TGTGCTAGTGGACAGGGAGATCAGCCCCAGCATTTT. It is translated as CASGQGDQPQHF.

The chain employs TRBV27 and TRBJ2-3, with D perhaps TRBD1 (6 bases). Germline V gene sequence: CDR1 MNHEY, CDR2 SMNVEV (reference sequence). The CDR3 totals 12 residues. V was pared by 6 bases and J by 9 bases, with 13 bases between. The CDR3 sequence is CASRSGTSTQYF. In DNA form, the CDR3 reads TGTGCCAGCAGGTCCGGGACAAGCACGCAGTATTTT.

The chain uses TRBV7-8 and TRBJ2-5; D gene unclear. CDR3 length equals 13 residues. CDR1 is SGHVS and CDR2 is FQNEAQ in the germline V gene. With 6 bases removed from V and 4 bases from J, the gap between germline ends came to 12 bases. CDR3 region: CASRTPLLETQYF. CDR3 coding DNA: TGTGCCAGCAGAACTCCTCTCTTAGAGACCCAGTACTTC.

CDR3 nucleotide sequence: TGTGCCAGCAGCTCTAGCGGGACCTCCTACGAGCAGTACTTC. Translating it yields CASSSSGTSYEQYF. The chain recombines TRBV5-6 with TRBJ2-7; TRBD2 matches at 9 bases. The junction had 1 base not matched to a gene; V was cut back by 3 bases and J by 0 bases. Germline lookup yields CDR1 SGHDT and CDR2 YYEEEE. This CDR3 has 14 amino acids.

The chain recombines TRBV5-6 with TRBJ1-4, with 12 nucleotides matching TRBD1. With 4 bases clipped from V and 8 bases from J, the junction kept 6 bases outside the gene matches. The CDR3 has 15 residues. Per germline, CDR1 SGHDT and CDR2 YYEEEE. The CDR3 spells CASSAPGTGGEKLFF. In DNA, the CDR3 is TGTGCCAGCAGCGCACCCGGGACAGGGGGCGAAAAACTGTTTTTT.

The CDR3 loop is CASRRDYEQYF. CDR3 nucleotide sequence: TGTGCCAGTCGCCGGGACTACGAGCAGTACTTC. V is TRBV7-2 and J is TRBJ2-7; tentatively, D is TRBD2 (5 bases). V shed 9 bases and J shed 3 bases, with 9 bases lying between them. Germline values: CDR1 SGHTA, CDR2 FQGNSA. There are 11 residues in the CDR3.

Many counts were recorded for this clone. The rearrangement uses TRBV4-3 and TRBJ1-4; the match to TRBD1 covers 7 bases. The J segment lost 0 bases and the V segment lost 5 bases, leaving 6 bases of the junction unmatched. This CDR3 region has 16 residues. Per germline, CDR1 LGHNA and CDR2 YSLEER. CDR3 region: CASSGQARSTNEKLFF. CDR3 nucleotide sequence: TGCGCCAGCAGCGGACAGGCTCGGTCAACTAATGAAAAACTGTTTTTT.

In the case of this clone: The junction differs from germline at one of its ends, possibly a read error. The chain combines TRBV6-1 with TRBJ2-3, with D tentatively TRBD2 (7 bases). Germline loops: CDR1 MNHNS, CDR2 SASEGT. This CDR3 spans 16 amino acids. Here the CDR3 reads CASSEVGGRSTYTQYF. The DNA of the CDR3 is TGTGCCAGCAGTGAAGTCGGGGGGCGTAGCACATATACGCAGTATTTT.

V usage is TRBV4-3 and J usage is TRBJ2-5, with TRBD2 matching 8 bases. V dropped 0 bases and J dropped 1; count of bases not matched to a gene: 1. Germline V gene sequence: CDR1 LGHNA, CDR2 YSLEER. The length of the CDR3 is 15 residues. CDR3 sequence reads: CASSQETSGQETQYF. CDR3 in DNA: TGCGCCAGCAGCCAAGAAACTAGCGGCCAAGAGACCCAGTACTTC.

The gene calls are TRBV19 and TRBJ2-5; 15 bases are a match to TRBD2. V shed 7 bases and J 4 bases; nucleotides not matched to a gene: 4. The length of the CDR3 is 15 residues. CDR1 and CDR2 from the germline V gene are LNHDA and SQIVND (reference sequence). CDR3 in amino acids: CASTAGLAGGETQYF. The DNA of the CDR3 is TGTGCCAGTACCGCGGGACTAGCGGGAGGAGAGACCCAGTACTTC.

The CDR3 region is CASSLRDSVIYGYTF. Here the CDR3 DNA reads TGTGCCAGCAGCCTTCGGGACAGCGTTATCTATGGCTACACCTTC. The chain joins TRBV7-8 to TRBJ1-2; 7 bases match TRBD1. This CDR3 region has 15 residues. Germline CDR1 SGHVS, CDR2 FQNEAQ. V lost 5 bases to trimming and J lost 4 bases; unmatched junction nucleotides: 10.

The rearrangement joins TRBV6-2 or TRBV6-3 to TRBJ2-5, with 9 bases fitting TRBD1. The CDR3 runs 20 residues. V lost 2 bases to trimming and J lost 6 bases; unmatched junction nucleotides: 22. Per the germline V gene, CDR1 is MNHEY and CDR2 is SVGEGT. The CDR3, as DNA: TGTGCCAGCAGTTACGCGATCCGCCGGATAGGAGGGACAGGGCAAAAGACCCAGTACTTC. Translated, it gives CASSYAIRRIGGTGQKTQYF.

In DNA, the CDR3 is TGCGCCAGCAGCGCGAGAGGGGGCGGTGGGGCCAACGTCCTGACTTTC. As protein: CASSARGGGGANVLTF. The chain is built from TRBV5-1 and TRBJ2-6; 7 nucleotides match TRBD1. Germline lookup yields CDR1 SGHRS and CDR2 YFSETQ. The CDR3 runs to 16 residues. V trimming: 4 bases; J trimming: 3 bases; junction bases outside the gene matches: 7.

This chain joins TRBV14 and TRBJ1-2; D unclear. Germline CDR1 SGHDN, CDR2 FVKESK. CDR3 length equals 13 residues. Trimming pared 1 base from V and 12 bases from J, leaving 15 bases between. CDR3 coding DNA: TGTGCCAGCAGCCAAGGGGCAGCAGGTGGTCACACCTTC. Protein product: CASSQGAAGGHTF.

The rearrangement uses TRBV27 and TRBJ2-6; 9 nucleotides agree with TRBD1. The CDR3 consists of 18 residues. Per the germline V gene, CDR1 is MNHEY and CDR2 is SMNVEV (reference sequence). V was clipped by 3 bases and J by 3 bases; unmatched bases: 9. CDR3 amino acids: CASSLMGQGFDGANVLTF. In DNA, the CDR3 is TGTGCCAGCAGTTTGATGGGACAGGGCTTTGATGGGGCCAACGTCCTGACTTTC. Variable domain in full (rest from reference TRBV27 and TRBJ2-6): EAQVTQNPRYLITVTGKKLTVTCSQNMNHEYMSWYRQDPGLGLRQIYYSMNVEVTDKGDVPEGYKVSRKEKRNFPLILESPSPNQTSLYFCASSLMGQGFDGANVLTFGAGSRLTVL.

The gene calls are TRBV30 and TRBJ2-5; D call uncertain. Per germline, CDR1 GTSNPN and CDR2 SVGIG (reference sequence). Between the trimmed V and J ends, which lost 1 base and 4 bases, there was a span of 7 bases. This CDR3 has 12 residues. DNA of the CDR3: TGTGCCTGGAGTGAGCACCTAGAGACCCAGTACTTC. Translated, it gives CAWSEHLETQYF.

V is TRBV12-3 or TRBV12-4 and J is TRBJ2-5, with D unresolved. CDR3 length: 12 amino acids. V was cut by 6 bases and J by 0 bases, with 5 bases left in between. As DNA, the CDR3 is TGTGCCAGCAGCTCGGACCAAGAGACCCAGTACTTC. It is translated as CASSSDQETQYF.

CDR3 in DNA: TGTGCCAGCAGTTACTCGAGCAGGGTAAACACCGGGGAGCTGTTTTTT. This codes for CASSYSSRVNTGELFF. The rearrangement uses TRBV6-5 and TRBJ2-2; D possibly corresponds to TRBD1 (5 bases). The V gene lost 0 bases and the J gene lost 2 bases, with 10 bases spanning the gap. The CDR3 loop spans 16 amino acids. Germline CDR1 MNHEY, CDR2 SVGAGI.

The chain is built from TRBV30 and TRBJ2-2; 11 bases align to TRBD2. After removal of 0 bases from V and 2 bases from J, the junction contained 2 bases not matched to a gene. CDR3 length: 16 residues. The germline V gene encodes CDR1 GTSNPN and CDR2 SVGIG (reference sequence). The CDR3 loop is CAWSVLAGANTGELFF. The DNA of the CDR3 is TGTGCCTGGAGTGTACTAGCGGGGGCTAACACCGGGGAGCTGTTTTTT.

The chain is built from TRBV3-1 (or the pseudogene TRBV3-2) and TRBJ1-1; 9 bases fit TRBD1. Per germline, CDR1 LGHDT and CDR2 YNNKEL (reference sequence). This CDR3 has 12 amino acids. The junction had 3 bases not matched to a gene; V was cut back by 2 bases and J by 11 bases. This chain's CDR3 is CASSQPGQGAFF. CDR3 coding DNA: TGTGCCAGCAGCCAACCAGGACAGGGGGCTTTCTTT.

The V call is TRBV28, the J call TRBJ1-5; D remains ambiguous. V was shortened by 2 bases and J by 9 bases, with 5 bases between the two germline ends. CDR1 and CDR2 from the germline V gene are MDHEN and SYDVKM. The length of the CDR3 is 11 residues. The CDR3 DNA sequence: TGTGCCAGCAGTTTAGATAGGCCCCAGCATTTT. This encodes CASSLDRPQHF. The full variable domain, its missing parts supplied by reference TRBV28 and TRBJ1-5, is DVKVTQSSRYLVKRTGEKVFLECVQDMDHENMFWYRQDPGLGLRLIYFSYDVKMKEKGDIPEGYSVSREKKERFSLILESASTNQTSMYLCASSLDRPQHFGDGTRLSIL.

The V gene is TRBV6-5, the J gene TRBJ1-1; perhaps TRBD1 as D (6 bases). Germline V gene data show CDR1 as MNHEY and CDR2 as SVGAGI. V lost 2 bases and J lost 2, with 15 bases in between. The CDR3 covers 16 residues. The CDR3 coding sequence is TGTGCCAGCAGTTACCCTAAGGGGGGGTCTAACACTGAAGCTTTCTTT. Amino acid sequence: CASSYPKGGSNTEAFF.

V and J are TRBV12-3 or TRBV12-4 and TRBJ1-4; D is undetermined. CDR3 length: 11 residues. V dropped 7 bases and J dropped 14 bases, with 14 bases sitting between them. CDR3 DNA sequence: TGTGCCAGCACCGGCGGGCCAAGGCTGTTTTTT. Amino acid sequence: CASTGGPRLFF.

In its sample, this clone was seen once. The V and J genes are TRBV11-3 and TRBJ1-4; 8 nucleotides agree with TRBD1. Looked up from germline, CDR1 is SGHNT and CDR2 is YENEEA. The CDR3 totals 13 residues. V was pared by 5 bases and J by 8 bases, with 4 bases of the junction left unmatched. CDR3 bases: TGTGCCAGCAGCCTCCGACAGGGGGAAAAACTGTTTTTT. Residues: CASSLRQGEKLFF. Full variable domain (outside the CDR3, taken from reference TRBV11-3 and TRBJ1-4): EAGVVQSPRYKIIEKKQPVAFWCNPISGHNTLYWYLQNLGQGPELLIRYENEEAVDDSQLPKDRFSAERLKGVDSTLKIQPAELGDSAVYLCASSLRQGEKLFFGSGTQLSVL.